The 6 T cell receptor beta chains below all came from one sample that was sequenced in a study of Ad26.COV2.S vaccination and SARS-CoV-2 variants. The treatment here: roughly 19 received Ad26.COV2.S at low or high dose, single or two shots; about 5 received placebo; per-sample allocation not given. Sampling was performed 63 days after the first vaccine or placebo injection. Measured with immunoSEQ multiplex PCR; TCRdb has only the in-frame clones, and not every one. The sample lists fewer than 500,000 clones, 80% to 90% occurring once. Specimen: peripheral blood, collected in a trial of Ad26.COV2.S vaccine versus placebo. All receptors derive from a person aged 18-65 years who received the Ad26.COV2.S COVID-19 vaccine or a placebo.

The genes are TRBV25-1 and TRBJ1-6, with D hard to call. V lost 4 bases to trimming and J lost 13 bases, with 14 bases between them. CDR3 size: 13 residues. Per the germline V gene, CDR1 is MGHDK and CDR2 is SYGVNS. The CDR3 spells CASSVHHTGPLHF. The CDR3 nucleotides are TGTGCCAGCAGTGTTCACCATACTGGGCCCCTCCACTTT.

This sequence joins TRBV15 and TRBJ1-5; D remains ambiguous. The CDR3 is 13 residues long. The germline CDR1 and CDR2 sequences are LNHNV and YYDKDF (reference sequence). Trimming pared 3 bases from V and 13 bases from J, leaving 16 bases between. CDR3 sequence reads: CATSSAHTGPQHF. The CDR3 DNA follows: TGTGCCACCAGCAGTGCTCACACCGGGCCGCAGCATTTT. The full variable domain, rest sourced from reference TRBV15 and TRBJ1-5, is DAMVIQNPRYQVTQFGKPVTLSCSQTLNHNVMYWYQQKSSQAPKLLFHYYDKDFNNEADTPDNFQSRRPNTSFCFLDIRSPGLGDTAMYLCATSSAHTGPQHFGDGTRLSIL.

V gene TRBV19 combines with J gene TRBJ1-5; 9 nucleotides agree with TRBD1. This CDR3 comprises 17 residues. Germline V lookup: CDR1 LNHDA, CDR2 SQIVND (reference sequence). V shed 4 bases and J 5 bases; nucleotides not matched to a gene: 12. In DNA, the CDR3 is TGTGCCAGTAGTACGGACTTGACAGGGGGACCCCATCAGCCCCAGCATTTT. Its translation: CASSTDLTGGPHQPQHF.

The rearrangement links TRBV4-3 to TRBJ1-5; D remains ambiguous. Germline V lookup: CDR1 LGHNA, CDR2 YSLEER. Trimming stripped 1 base from V and 5 bases from J, with 9 bases between. The CDR3 totals 14 residues. The DNA for the CDR3 is TGCGCCAGCAGCCAAGGCCCAGCAGATCAGCCCCAGCATTTT. Translation gives CASSQGPADQPQHF.

The rearrangement links TRBV12-3 or TRBV12-4 to TRBJ1-2; D call uncertain. The ends were cut back, 6 bases at V and 7 bases at J, with 12 bases in the middle. The CDR3 has 12 amino acids. The CDR3 DNA follows: TGTGCCAGCAGCTACAGTTTATCTGGCTACACCTTC. Translated: CASSYSLSGYTF.

This clone occurred a few times. The J gene is TRBJ2-7, the V gene TRBV9; 9 bases line up with TRBD2. This CDR3 comprises 15 residues. J gave up 3 bases and V 3 bases, and 7 bases lay outside the gene matches. Germline V gives CDR1 SGDLS, CDR2 YYNGEE. In nucleotides, the CDR3 is TGTGCCAGCAGCGCATCCCCAGCGGGGGGCTACGAGCAGTACTTC. Residues: CASSASPAGGYEQYF.